This is a list of T cell receptor beta chains from one sample in a study of CD8 T cells in ankylosing spondylitis. MiXCR, applied by TCRdb to the 5' RACE reads, yields one record per CDR3 protein. The table has about 69,000 distinct CDR3 sequences, roughly 5.3% seen once. The sequencing input was blood, either unsorted or a sorted T cell fraction (not recorded which). The source is a male donor with ankylosing spondylitis or in good health (not recorded which). Each CDR3 is given without its conserved first and last residue. Each size is once, few, many, or a class for an expanded clone.

cdr3_length clone_size j_call v_call cdr3_aa
14 few TRBJ1-1 TRBV27 ASRELRRGVNTEAF
14 many TRBJ2-5 TRBV6-2/TRBV6-3 ASSYSRDRALETQY
11 many TRBJ2-7 TRBV12-3/TRBV12-4 ASSLRRFYEQY
9 few TRBJ2-2 TRBV20-1 SARDYGELF
14 many TRBJ1-1 TRBV10-3 AISDTGAISGLRAF
12 many TRBJ2-5 TRBV20-1 SARSGGVGETQY
13 many TRBJ2-1 TRBV6-4 ASSVSSGGAAEQF
14 many TRBJ2-7 TRBV7-8 ASSLGRFGRSYEQY
13 many TRBJ2-3 TRBV6-1 ASSWGQGAADTQY
12 many TRBJ1-1 TRBV20-1 SARGPGPGTEAF
13 many TRBJ2-1 TRBV7-3 ASSLSQASYNEQF